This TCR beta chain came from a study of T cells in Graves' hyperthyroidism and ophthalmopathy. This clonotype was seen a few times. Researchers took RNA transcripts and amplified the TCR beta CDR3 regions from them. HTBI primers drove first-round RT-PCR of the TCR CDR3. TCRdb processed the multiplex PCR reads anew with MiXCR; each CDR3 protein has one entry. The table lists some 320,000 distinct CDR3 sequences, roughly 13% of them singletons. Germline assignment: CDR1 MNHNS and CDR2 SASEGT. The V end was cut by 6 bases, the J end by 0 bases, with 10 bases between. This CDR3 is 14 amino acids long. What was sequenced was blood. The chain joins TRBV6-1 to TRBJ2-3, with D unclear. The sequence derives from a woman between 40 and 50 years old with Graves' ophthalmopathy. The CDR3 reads CASSPTYSTDTQYF. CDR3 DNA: TGTGCCAGCAGCCCCACCTATAGCACAGATACGCAGTATTTT.